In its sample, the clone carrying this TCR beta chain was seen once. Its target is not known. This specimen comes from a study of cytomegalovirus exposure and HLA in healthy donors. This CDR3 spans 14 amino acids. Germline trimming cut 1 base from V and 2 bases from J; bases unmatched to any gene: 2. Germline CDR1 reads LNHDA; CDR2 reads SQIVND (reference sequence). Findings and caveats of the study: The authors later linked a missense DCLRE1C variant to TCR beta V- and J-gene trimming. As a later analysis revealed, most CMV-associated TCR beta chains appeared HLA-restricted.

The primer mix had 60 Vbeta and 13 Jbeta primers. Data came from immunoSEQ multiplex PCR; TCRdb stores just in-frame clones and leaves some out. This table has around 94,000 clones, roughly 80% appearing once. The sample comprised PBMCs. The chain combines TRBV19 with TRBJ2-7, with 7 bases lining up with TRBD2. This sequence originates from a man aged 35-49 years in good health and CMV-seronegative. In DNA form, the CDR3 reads TGTGCCAGTAGTATAGGTGGGGGGGCCTACGAGCAGTACTTC. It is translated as CASSIGGGAYEQYF.